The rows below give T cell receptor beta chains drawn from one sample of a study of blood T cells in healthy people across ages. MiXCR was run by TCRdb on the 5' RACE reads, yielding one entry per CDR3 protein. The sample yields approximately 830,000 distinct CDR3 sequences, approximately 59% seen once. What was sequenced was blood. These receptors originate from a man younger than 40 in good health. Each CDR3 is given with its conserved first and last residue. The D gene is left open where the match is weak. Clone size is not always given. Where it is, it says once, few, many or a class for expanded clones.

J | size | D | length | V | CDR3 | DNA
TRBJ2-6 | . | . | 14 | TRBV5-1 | CASGGTPGANVLTF | TGCGCCAGCGGCGGGACGCCCGGGGCCAACGTCCTGACTTTC
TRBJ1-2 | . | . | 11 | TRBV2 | CATGVGHGYTF | TGTGCCACAGGGGTGGGGCATGGCTACACCTTC
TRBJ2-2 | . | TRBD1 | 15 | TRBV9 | CASSVRTGETGELFF | TGTGCCAGCAGCGTACGTACAGGGGAAACTGGGGAGCTGTTTTTT
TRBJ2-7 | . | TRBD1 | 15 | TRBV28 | CASSPRGLTRGEQYF | TGTGCCAGCAGTCCAAGGGGGCTTACTAGGGGCGAGCAGTACTTC
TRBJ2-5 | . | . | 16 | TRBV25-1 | CASSEVKGRGQETRYF | TGTGCCAGCAGTGAAGTGAAGGGGCGGGGGCAAGAGACCCGGTACTTC
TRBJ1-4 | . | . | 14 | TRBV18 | CASGPQGTNEKLFF | TGTGCCAGCGGACCACAGGGAACTAATGAAAAACTGTTTTTT
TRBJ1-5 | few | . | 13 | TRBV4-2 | CASSQETSQPQHF | TGTGCCAGCAGCCAAGAGACCAGTCAGCCCCAGCATTTT
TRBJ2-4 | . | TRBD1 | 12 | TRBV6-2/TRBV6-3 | CASSDRGSEQYF | TGTGCCAGCAGCGACAGGGGGTCTGAGCAGTACTTC
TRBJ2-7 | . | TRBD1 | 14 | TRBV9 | CASSSSQGSYEQYF | TGTGCCAGCAGCTCCTCACAGGGGTCCTACGAGCAGTACTTC
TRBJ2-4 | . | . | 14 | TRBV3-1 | CASSKQGYKNIQYF | TGTGCCAGCAGCAAACAGGGATATAAAAACATTCAGTACTTC
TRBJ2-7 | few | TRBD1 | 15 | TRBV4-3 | CASSQEDRGYYEQYF | TGCGCCAGCAGCCAAGAGGACAGGGGATATTACGAGCAGTACTTC
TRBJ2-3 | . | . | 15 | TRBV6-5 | CASRPGLATSNTQYF | TGTGCCAGCAGGCCCGGCCTAGCGACATCAAATACGCAGTATTTT
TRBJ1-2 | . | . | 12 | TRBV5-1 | CASSVAGEGYTF | TGCGCCAGCAGTGTCGCAGGGGAAGGCTACACCTTC
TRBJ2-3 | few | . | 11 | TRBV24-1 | CATQRLDTQYF | TGTGCCACCCAGAGGCTAGATACGCAGTATTTT
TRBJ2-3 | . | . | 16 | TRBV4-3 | CASSQDGPGGTDTQYF | TGCGCCAGCAGCCAAGATGGCCCCGGAGGCACAGATACACAGTATTTT
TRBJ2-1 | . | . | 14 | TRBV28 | CASSLAPWGNGQFF | TGTGCCAGCAGTTTGGCACCCTGGGGCAATGGGCAGTTCTTC
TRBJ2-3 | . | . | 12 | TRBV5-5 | CASSMVGDTQYF | TGTGCCAGCAGCATGGTTGGAGATACGCAGTATTTT
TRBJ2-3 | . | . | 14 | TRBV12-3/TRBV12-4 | CASSLSAAADTQYF | TGTGCCAGCAGTCTCTCCGCGGCGGCAGATACGCAGTATTTT
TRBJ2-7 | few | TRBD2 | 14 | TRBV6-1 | CASSIREGPYEQYF | TGTGCCAGCAGTATCCGGGAGGGGCCCTACGAGCAGTACTTC
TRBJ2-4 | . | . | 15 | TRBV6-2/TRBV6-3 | CASRRTSGGKNIQYF | TGTGCCAGCAGACGCACCTCGGGTGGCAAAAACATTCAGTACTTC
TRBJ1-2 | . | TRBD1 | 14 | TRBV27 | CASSPDRGAYGYTF | TGTGCCAGCAGCCCAGACAGGGGGGCCTATGGCTACACCTTC
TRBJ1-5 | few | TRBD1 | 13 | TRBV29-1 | CSVDRQGGQPQHF | TGCAGCGTTGACCGACAGGGTGGTCAGCCCCAGCATTTT
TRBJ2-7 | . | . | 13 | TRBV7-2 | CASSSLDGYEQYF | TGTGCCAGCAGCTCTCTAGATGGCTACGAGCAGTACTTC
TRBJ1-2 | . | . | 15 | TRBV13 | CASSVKGEVYYGYTF | TGTGCCAGCAGCGTTAAGGGGGAGGTATACTATGGCTACACCTTC
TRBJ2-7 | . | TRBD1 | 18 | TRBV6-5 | CASSYGAGQAARGREQYF | TGTGCCAGCAGTTACGGGGCTGGACAGGCGGCCCGTGGACGCGAGCAGTACTTC
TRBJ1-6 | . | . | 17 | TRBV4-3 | CASSQGTSEIYNSPLHF | TGCGCCAGCAGCCAAGGGACATCGGAGATCTATAATTCACCCCTCCACTTT
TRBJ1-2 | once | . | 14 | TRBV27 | CASSLSAAPVGYTF | TGTGCCAGCAGTTTATCCGCAGCCCCGGTTGGCTACACCTTC
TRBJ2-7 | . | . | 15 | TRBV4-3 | CASSQEEDDSYEQYF | TGCGCCAGCAGCCAAGAAGAGGATGATTCCTACGAGCAGTACTTC
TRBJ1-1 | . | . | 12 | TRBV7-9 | CASSLRKREAFF | TGTGCCAGCAGCCTTAGAAAACGGGAAGCTTTCTTT
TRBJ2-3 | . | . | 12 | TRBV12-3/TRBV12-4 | CASRVGLVTQYF | TGTGCCAGCAGAGTGGGGCTAGTTACGCAGTATTTT
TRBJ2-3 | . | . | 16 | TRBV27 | CASSLLGGPPGDTQYF | TGTGCCAGCAGTTTATTAGGGGGACCGCCCGGGGATACGCAGTATTTT
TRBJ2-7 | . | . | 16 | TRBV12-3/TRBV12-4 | CASSYGKGRRAYEQYF | TGTGCCAGCAGTTATGGTAAGGGGAGAAGGGCCTACGAGCAGTACTTC
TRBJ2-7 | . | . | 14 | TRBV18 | CASSDDRKSYEQYF | TGTGCCAGCTCGGACGACAGGAAAAGTTACGAGCAGTACTTC
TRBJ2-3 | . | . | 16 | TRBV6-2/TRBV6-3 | CASSYYGGPKSDTQYF | TGTGCCAGCAGTTACTATGGCGGGCCCAAATCAGATACGCAGTATTTT
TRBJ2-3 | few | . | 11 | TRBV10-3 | CAIRREDTQYF | TGTGCCATCAGGAGGGAAGATACGCAGTATTTT
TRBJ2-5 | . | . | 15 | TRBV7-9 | CASTLVGGAMDEQYF | TGTGCCAGCACCCTCGTGGGGGGGGCGATGGATGAGCAGTACTTC
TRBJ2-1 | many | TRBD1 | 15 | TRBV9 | CASSATGTVYNEQFF | TGTGCCAGCAGTGCCACAGGGACAGTCTACAATGAGCAGTTCTTC
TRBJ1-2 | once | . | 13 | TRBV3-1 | CASSQTGINGYTF | TGTGCCAGCAGCCAAACAGGGATTAATGGCTACACCTTC
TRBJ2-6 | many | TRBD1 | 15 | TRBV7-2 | CASRQTGAGANVLTF | TGTGCCAGCAGGCAGACAGGGGCCGGGGCCAACGTCCTGACTTTC
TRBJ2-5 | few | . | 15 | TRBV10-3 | CAIRRDTLQEETQYF | TGTGCCATCAGGAGGGACACCCTCCAGGAGGAGACCCAGTACTTC
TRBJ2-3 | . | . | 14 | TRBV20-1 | CSARVVGFPDTQYF | TGCAGTGCTAGAGTGGTAGGATTCCCAGATACGCAGTATTTT
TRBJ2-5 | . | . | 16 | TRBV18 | CASSSMEGGSAETQYF | TGTGCCAGCTCTTCAATGGAGGGGGGATCAGCGGAGACCCAGTACTTC
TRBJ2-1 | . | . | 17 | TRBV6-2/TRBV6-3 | CASSSVWMGSSYNEQFF | TGTGCCAGCAGCTCCGTTTGGATGGGGAGCTCCTACAATGAGCAGTTCTTC
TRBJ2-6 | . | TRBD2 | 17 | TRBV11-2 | CASSRSGVVSGANVLTF | TGTGCCAGCAGCCGCAGCGGGGTGGTCTCTGGGGCCAACGTCCTGACTTTC
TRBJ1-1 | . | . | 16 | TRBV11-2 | CASSLVSPGMNTEAFF | TGTGCCAGCAGCTTAGTCTCTCCGGGTATGAACACTGAAGCTTTCTTT
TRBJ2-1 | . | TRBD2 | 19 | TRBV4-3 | CASSRIAGGSLSSYNEQFF | TGCGCCAGCAGCCGGATAGCGGGGGGTTCCCTCAGCTCCTACAATGAGCAGTTCTTC
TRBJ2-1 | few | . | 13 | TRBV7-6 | CASSPQTFHEQFF | TGTGCCAGCAGCCCGCAGACATTTCATGAGCAGTTCTTC